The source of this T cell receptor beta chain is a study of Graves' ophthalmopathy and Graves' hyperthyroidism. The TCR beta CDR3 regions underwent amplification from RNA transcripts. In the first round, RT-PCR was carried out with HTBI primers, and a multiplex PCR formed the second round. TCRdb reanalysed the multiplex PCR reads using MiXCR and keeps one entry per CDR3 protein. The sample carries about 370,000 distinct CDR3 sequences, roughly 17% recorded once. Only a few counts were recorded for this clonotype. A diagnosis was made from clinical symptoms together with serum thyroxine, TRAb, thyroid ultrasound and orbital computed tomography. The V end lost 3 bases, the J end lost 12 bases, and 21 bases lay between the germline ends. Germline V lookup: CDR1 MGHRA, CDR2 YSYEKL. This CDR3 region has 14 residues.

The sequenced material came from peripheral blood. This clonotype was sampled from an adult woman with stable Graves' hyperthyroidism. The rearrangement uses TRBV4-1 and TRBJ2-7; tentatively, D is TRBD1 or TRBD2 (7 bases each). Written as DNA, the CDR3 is TGCGCCAGCAGCCAGTCGTCGGGGGGACAGTTGCGGTACTTC. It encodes CASSQSSGGQLRYF.